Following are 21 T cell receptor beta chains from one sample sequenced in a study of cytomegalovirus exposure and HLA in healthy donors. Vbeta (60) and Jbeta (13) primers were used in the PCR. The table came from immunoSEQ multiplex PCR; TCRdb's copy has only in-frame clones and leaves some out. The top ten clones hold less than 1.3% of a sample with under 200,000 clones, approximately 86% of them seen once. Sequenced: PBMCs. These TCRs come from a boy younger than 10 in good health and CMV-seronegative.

The CDR3 reads CASSPQGRLAGANYNEQFF. DNA for the CDR3: TGTGCCAGCAGCCCCCAAGGTCGACTAGCGGGGGCCAACTACAATGAGCAGTTCTTC. V is TRBV7-8 and J is TRBJ2-1; 12 nucleotides agree with TRBD2. The V segment lost 5 bases and the J segment 3 bases; nucleotides outside the gene matches: 14. This CDR3 is 19 amino acids long. Germline-derived CDR1 and CDR2 are SGHVS and FQNEAQ.

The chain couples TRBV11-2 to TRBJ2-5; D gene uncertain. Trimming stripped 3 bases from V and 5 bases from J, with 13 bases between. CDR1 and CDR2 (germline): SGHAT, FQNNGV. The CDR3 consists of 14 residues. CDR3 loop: CASSFLSNWETQYF. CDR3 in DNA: TGTGCCAGCAGCTTTCTATCGAACTGGGAGACCCAGTACTTC.

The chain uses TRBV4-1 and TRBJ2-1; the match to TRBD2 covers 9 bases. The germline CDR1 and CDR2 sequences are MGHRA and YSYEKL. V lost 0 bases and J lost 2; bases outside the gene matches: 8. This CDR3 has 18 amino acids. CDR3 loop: CASSQDRVAGVAYNEQFF. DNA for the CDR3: TGCGCCAGCAGCCAAGACAGGGTAGCGGGGGTTGCCTACAATGAGCAGTTCTTC.

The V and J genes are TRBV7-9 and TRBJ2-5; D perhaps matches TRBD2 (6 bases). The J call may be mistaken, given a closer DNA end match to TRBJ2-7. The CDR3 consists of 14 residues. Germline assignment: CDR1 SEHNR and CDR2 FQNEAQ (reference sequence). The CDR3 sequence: CASTPSGGSYEQYF. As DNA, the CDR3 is TGTGCCAGCACGCCGTCCGGGGGATCCTACGAGCAGTACTTC.

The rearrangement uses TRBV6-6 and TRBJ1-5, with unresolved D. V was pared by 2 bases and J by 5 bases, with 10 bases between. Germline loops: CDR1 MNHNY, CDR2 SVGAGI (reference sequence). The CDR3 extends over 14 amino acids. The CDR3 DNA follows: TGTGCCAGCAGTTACGCGCCAACCGATCAGCCCCAGCATTTT. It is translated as CASSYAPTDQPQHF.

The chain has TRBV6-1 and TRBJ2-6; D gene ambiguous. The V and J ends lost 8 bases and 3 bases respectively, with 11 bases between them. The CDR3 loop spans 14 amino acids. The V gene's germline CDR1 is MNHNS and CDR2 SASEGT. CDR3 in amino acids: CASARGDGANVLTF. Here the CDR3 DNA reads TGTGCCAGCGCTCGAGGAGATGGGGCCAACGTCCTGACTTTC.

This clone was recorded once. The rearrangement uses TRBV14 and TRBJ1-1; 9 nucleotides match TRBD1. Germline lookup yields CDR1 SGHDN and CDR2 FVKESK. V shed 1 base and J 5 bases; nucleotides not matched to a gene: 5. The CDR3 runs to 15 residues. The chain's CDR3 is CASSQGPGQGTEAFF. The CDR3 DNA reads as TGTGCCAGCAGCCAAGGGCCGGGACAGGGAACTGAAGCTTTCTTT.

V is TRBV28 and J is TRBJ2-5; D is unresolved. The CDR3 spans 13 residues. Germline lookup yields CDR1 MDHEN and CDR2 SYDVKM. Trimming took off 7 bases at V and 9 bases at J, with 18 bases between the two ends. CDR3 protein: CASTVRDSPPQYF. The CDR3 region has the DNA TGTGCCAGCACTGTGCGAGATAGCCCGCCCCAGTACTTC.

CDR3 nucleotides: TGTGCCTGGAGTGCAGGACAGGGGGCACATGGCTACACCTTC. Protein product: CAWSAGQGAHGYTF. The chain combines TRBV30 with TRBJ1-2; TRBD1 aligns across 11 bases. The trim removed 1 base at V and 6 bases at J, leaving 4 bases unmatched. The CDR3 consists of 14 residues. The germline CDR1 and CDR2 sequences are GTSNPN and SVGIG (reference sequence).

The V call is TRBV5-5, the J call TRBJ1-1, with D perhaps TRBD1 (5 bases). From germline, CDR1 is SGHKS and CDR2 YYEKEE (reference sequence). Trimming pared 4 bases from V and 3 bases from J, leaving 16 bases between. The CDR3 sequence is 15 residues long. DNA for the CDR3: TGTGCCAGCAGCGGAGGGCGGCGGGGGGACACTGAAGCTTTCTTT. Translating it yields CASSGGRRGDTEAFF.

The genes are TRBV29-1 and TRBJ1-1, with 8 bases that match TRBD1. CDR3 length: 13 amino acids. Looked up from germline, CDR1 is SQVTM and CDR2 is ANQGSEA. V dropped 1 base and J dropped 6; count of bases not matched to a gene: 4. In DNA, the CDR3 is TGCAGCGTTGAAGGGACAGGGAGGTCTGAAGCTTTCTTT. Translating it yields CSVEGTGRSEAFF.

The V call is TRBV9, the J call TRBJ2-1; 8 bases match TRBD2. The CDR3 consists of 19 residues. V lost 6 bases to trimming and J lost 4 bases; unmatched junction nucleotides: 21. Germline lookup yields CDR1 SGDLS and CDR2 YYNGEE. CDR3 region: CASNQDASGLAAPYNEQFF. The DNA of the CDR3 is TGTGCCAGCAACCAAGACGCTAGCGGGCTAGCGGCACCTTACAATGAGCAGTTCTTC.

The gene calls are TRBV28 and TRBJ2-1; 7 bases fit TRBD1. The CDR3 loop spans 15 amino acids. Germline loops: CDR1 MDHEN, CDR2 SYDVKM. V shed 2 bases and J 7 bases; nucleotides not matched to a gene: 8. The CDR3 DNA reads TGTGCCAGCAGTTTACCCGGGACAGTAATAAATGAGCAGTTCTTC. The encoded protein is CASSLPGTVINEQFF. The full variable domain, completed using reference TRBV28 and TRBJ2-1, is DVKVTQSSRYLVKRTGEKVFLECVQDMDHENMFWYRQDPGLGLRLIYFSYDVKMKEKGDIPEGYSVSREKKERFSLILESASTNQTSMYLCASSLPGTVINEQFFGPGTRLTVL.

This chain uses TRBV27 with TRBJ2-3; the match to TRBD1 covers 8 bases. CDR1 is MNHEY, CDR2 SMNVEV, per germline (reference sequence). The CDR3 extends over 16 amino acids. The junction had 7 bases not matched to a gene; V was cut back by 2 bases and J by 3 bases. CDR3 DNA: TGTGCCAGCAGTTTACAGGGCAGGGGGCGAACAGATACGCAGTATTTT. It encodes CASSLQGRGRTDTQYF.

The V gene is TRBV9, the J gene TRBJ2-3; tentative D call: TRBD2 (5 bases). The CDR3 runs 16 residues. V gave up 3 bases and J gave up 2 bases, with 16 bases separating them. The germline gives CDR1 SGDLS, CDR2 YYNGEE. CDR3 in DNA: TGTGCCAGCAGCGGAGGGAACAGAGTAAACACAGATACGCAGTATTTT. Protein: CASSGGNRVNTDTQYF.

CDR3 coding DNA: TGTGCCTCCTTGGGGGGGCAGGATGGCTACACCTTC. Encoded protein: CASLGGQDGYTF. The chain employs TRBV30 and TRBJ1-2; perhaps TRBD1 as D (6 bases). Looked up from germline, CDR1 is GTSNPN and CDR2 is SVGIG (reference sequence). The CDR3 runs 12 residues. With 7 bases removed from V and 6 bases from J, the gap between germline ends came to 15 bases.

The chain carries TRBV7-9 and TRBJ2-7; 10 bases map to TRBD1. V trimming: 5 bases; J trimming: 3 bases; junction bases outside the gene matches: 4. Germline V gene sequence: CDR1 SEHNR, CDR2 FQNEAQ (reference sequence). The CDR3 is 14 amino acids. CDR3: CASSPRDRGYEQYF. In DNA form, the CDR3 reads TGTGCCAGCAGCCCAAGGGACAGGGGCTACGAGCAGTACTTC.

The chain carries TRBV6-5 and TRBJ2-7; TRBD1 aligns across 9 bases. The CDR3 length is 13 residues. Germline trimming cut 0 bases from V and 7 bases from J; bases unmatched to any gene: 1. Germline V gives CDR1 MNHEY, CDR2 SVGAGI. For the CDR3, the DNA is TGTGCCAGCAGTTACTCTGGACAGGGGGAGCAGTACTTC. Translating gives CASSYSGQGEQYF.

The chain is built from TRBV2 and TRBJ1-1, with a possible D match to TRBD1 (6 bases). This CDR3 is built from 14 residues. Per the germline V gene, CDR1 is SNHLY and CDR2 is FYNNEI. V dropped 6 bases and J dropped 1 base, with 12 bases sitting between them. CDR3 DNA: TGTGCCAGCAGGATACGGACAGCGAACACTGAAGCTTTCTTT. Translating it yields CASRIRTANTEAFF. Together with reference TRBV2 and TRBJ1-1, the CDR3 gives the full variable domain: EPEVTQTPSHQVTQMGQEVILRCVPISNHLYFYWYRQILGQKVEFLVSFYNNEISEKSEIFDDQFSVERPDGSNFTLKIRSTKLEDSAMYFCASRIRTANTEAFFGQGTRLTVV.

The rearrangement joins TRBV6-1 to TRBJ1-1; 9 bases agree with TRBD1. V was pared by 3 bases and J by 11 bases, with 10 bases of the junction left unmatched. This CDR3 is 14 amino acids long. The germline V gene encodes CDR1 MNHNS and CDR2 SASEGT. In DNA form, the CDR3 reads TGTGCCAGCAGTGAGATCCCCGGGACAGGGAACGCTTTCTTT. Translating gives CASSEIPGTGNAFF.

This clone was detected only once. CDR3 nucleotide sequence: TGTGCCAGCAGCTTCATGACGGGACAGGGATCCTATGGCTACACCTTC. It codes for CASSFMTGQGSYGYTF. This sequence joins TRBV11-2 and TRBJ1-2; 9 nucleotides line up with TRBD1. J gave up 4 bases and V 3 bases, and 9 bases lay outside the gene matches. This CDR3 has 16 residues. Per the germline V gene, CDR1 is SGHAT and CDR2 is FQNNGV.